Included here is one T cell receptor (beta chain) sequence, with context. The table came from immunoSEQ multiplex PCR; TCRdb's copy has only in-frame clones and leaves some out. Of about 2.4 million clones in the sample, 90% to 95% are singletons; the top ten hold about 0.38%. The sample is drawn from a study of shared clonotypes between healthy human individuals. The germline gives CDR1 SGHNT, CDR2 YYREEE (reference sequence). The CDR3 extends over 16 amino acids. The J segment lost 2 bases and the V segment lost 4 bases, leaving 6 bases of the junction unmatched. The source is a man younger than 35 in good health. Some clones in this sample may be carry-over from other donors' samples. The V gene is TRBV5-4, the J gene TRBJ2-7, with 13 bases identical to TRBD2. The sequenced sample was naive CD4+ T cells from PBMCs. As for subset: CD45RA+ positively selected. This CDR3 is CASSLGLAGTAYEQYF. In DNA form, the CDR3 reads TGTGCCAGCAGCCTGGGACTAGCGGGAACAGCCTACGAGCAGTACTTC.